These 32 T cell receptor beta chains were sequenced from one sample in a study of regulatory T cells in long-lasting Graves disease. Time point in this sample: newly diagnosed GD, antithyroid drugs for less than 3 months. PBMC-derived RNA was used for the TCR library. Arm-PCR of CDR3 regions and iRepertoire HTBI primers were used to build TCR beta libraries. TCRdb ran MiXCR on the multiplex PCR reads and lists one entry per CDR3 protein. The data hold about 620,000 distinct CDR3 sequences, with approximately 15% observed a single time. These data also featured in a second study, about T cells in Graves' hyperthyroidism and ophthalmopathy.

The starting material was peripheral blood mononuclear cells (PBMCs), obtained at new diagnosis, from a patient treated with antithyroid drugs. All receptors derive from a woman aged 25 to 39 with Graves disease.

Notes on this clonotype: This may stem from a read error, because a much larger clone lies one nucleotide away. The chain links TRBV28 to TRBJ2-3; D perhaps matches TRBD2 (6 bases). This CDR3 has 14 amino acids. CDR1 is MDHEN, CDR2 SYDVKM, per germline. V was trimmed by 3 bases and J by 5 bases, leaving 12 bases between them. In DNA form, the CDR3 reads TGTGCCAGCAGTTTGGTACGGGGAGGAGATACGCAGTATTTT. It yields the protein CASSLVRGGDTQYF.

The table lists this clonotype with many counts. V usage is TRBV12-3 or TRBV12-4 and J usage is TRBJ2-7; a possible D gene is TRBD2 (6 bases). This CDR3 has 14 amino acids. The V end lost 3 bases, the J end lost 6 bases, and 15 bases lay between the germline ends. CDR3 protein: CASSFSEGTGEQYF. The DNA of the CDR3 is TGTGCCAGCAGTTTCTCGGAGGGAACGGGCGAGCAGTACTTC.

This clonotype was detected only a few times. CDR3 DNA sequence: TGTGCCAGCAGGGGCATCAACACCGGGGAGCTGTTTTTT. It codes for CASRGINTGELFF. V is TRBV28 and J is TRBJ2-2, with D uncertain. Trimming shortened V by 6 bases and J by 2 bases, and 7 bases separated the two germline ends. This CDR3 contains 13 residues. CDR1 MDHEN and CDR2 SYDVKM come from the germline V gene.

This clonotype has a handful of counts. The chain recombines TRBV7-2 with TRBJ2-5; 8 bases agree with TRBD1. In germline, CDR1 is SGHTA, CDR2 FQGNSA. The CDR3 loop spans 16 amino acids. V was pared by 6 bases and J by 2 bases, with 11 bases of the junction left unmatched. The CDR3 region is CASRPGTDRGQETQYF. The CDR3 coding sequence is TGTGCCAGCAGGCCTGGAACTGACAGGGGACAAGAGACCCAGTACTTC. Combining the CDR3 with reference TRBV7-2 and TRBJ2-5 gives the whole variable domain GAGVSQSPSNKVTEKGKDVELRCDPISGHTALYWYRQSLGQGLEFLIYFQGNSAPDKSGLPSDRFSAERTGGSVSTLTIQRTQQEDSAVYLCASRPGTDRGQETQYFGPGTRLLVL.

This clonotype was seen more than once but under ten times. The rearrangement links TRBV30 to TRBJ2-7; tentative D call: TRBD2 (6 bases). CDR3 length: 12 amino acids. Trimming stripped 2 bases from V and 4 bases from J, with 9 bases between. The V gene's germline CDR1 is GTSNPN and CDR2 SVGIG (reference sequence). The CDR3 coding sequence is TGTGCCTGGAGTCTGAGCGGGTACGAGCAGTACTTC. This encodes CAWSLSGYEQYF.

There are many counts of this clonotype. This chain links TRBV2 with TRBJ2-7; D tentatively fits TRBD1 or TRBD2 (6 bases each). This CDR3 spans 11 amino acids. Germline V lookup: CDR1 SNHLY, CDR2 FYNNEI. Trimming removed 2 bases at V and 11 bases at J, with 10 bases between. CDR3 sequence reads: CASSEWGAKYF. CDR3 coding DNA: TGTGCCAGCAGTGAATGGGGGGCGAAGTACTTC.

At least ten counts were recorded for this clonotype. The chain couples TRBV2 to TRBJ2-7; 7 positions match TRBD1. Germline CDR1 SNHLY, CDR2 FYNNEI. This CDR3 contains 17 residues. With V trimmed by 2 bases and J by 5 bases, 15 bases remained unmatched. DNA for the CDR3: TGTGCCAGCAGTGAATATAGACAGGGAGAGGGGTTGAACGAGCAGTACTTC. It encodes CASSEYRQGEGLNEQYF. Based on the CDR3 plus reference TRBV2 and TRBJ2-7, the full variable domain is EPEVTQTPSHQVTQMGQEVILRCVPISNHLYFYWYRQILGQKVEFLVSFYNNEISEKSEIFDDQFSVERPDGSNFTLKIRSTKLEDSAMYFCASSEYRQGEGLNEQYFGPGTRLTVT.

This clonotype was recorded once. This may arise from a read error, as a much more abundant clone is one base away. This chain connects TRBV6-2 or TRBV6-3 to TRBJ1-4; D is ambiguous. Trimming took 5 bases from V and 6 from J, leaving 7 bases between them. Germline CDR1 and CDR2: MNHEY and SVGEGT. This CDR3 contains 12 residues. CDR3 in DNA: TGTGCCAGCAGTGTCTACGATGAAAAACTGTTTTTT. It is translated as CASSVYDEKLFF.

This clonotype was found a few times. The rearrangement uses TRBV7-2 and TRBJ2-7; perhaps TRBD2 as D (5 bases). The CDR3 loop spans 11 amino acids. Germline CDR1 is SGHTA and CDR2 is FQGNSA. V was pared by 9 bases and J by 6 bases, with 12 bases between. The CDR3 sequence is CARLASREQYF. Here the CDR3 DNA reads TGTGCCAGGCTAGCCAGTCGCGAGCAGTACTTC.

Comments on this clonotype: Relative to the germline gene, one junction end is altered; a read error may explain this. The J gene is TRBJ1-2, the V gene TRBV11-2; 9 bases align to TRBD1. The CDR3 length is 14 residues. Germline assignment: CDR1 SGHAT and CDR2 FQNNGV. CDR3 region: CVSSLDRGSYGYTF. DNA for the CDR3: TGTGTCAGCAGCTTAGACAGGGGGAGCTATGGCTACACCTTC.

The V gene is TRBV27, the J gene TRBJ1-5; 7 bases agree with TRBD1. CDR3 length equals 16 residues. Per the germline V gene, CDR1 is MNHEY and CDR2 is SMNVEV (reference sequence). The junction had 10 bases not matched to a gene; V was cut back by 4 bases and J by 4 bases. CDR3 DNA sequence: TGTGCCAGCAGTTCCTCAATGACAGGGCTAAATCAGCCCCAGCATTTT. This sequence encodes CASSSSMTGLNQPQHF.

This clonotype was detected a few times. The chain is built from TRBV9 and TRBJ2-5; D is possibly TRBD1 (6 bases). Germline V CDR1 and CDR2: SGDLS, YYNGEE. This CDR3 is 14 amino acids long. V shed 3 bases and J shed 2 bases, with 11 bases lying between them. The CDR3 protein is CASSGTGSQETQYF. DNA of the CDR3: TGTGCCAGCAGCGGAACAGGGTCTCAAGAGACCCAGTACTTC. Drawing the rest from reference TRBV9 and TRBJ2-5, the complete variable domain is DSGVTQTPKHLITATGQRVTLRCSPRSGDLSVYWYQQSLDQGLQFLIQYYNGEERAKGNILERFSAQQFPDLHSELNLSSLELGDSALYFCASSGTGSQETQYFGPGTRLLVL.

This clonotype was recorded many times. The chain recombines TRBV2 with TRBJ2-4; 11 bases align to TRBD2. With V trimmed by 5 bases and J by 7 bases, 7 bases remained unmatched. Germline V lookup: CDR1 SNHLY, CDR2 FYNNEI. The CDR3 length is 15 residues. CDR3 region: CASSLAGGPSNIQYF. The DNA for the CDR3 is TGTGCCAGCAGTTTAGCGGGAGGGCCTTCGAACATTCAGTACTTC.

This clonotype has only a few counts. The V and J genes are TRBV10-3 and TRBJ2-3, with TRBD2 identical over 9 bases. J was trimmed by 3 bases and V by 7 bases; bases with no gene match: 2. The CDR3 has 13 residues. Germline values: CDR1 ENHRY, CDR2 SYGVKD. The CDR3 loop is CAITTSGTDTQYF. The CDR3 nucleotides read TGTGCCATCACGACTAGCGGAACAGATACGCAGTATTTT.

In this sample, this clonotype turned up many times. V is TRBV2 and J is TRBJ1-2; TRBD1 might be the D (5 bases). The V end was cut by 2 bases, the J end by 6 bases, with 7 bases between. The germline V gene encodes CDR1 SNHLY and CDR2 FYNNEI. The CDR3 extends over 12 amino acids. The CDR3 reads CASSETGNGYTF. The CDR3 DNA reads TGTGCCAGCAGTGAAACAGGCAATGGCTACACCTTC.

The chain joins TRBV30 to TRBJ2-7, with D uncertain. Germline values: CDR1 GTSNPN, CDR2 SVGIG (reference sequence). The CDR3 length is 14 residues. The V end was cut by 2 bases, the J end by 0 bases, with 11 bases between. The CDR3 DNA reads as TGTGCCTGGAGTAGGGTTCTAAGCTCCTACGAGCAGTACTTC. It yields the protein CAWSRVLSSYEQYF.

This clonotype showed up just a few times. This sequence joins TRBV20-1 and TRBJ2-1; D gene unclear. The CDR3 totals 12 residues. The germline CDR1 and CDR2 sequences are DFQATT and SNEGSKA (reference sequence). With 0 bases removed from V and 5 bases from J, the gap between germline ends came to 5 bases. CDR3 protein: CSARDLNNEQFF. The CDR3 nucleotides are TGCAGTGCTAGAGATCTAAACAATGAGCAGTTCTTC.

Worth noting for this clonotype: Being one base from a much bigger clone, this may be a read error. The chain recombines TRBV5-4 with TRBJ2-1; D call uncertain. V was clipped by 6 bases and J by 7 bases, with 8 bases between them. CDR3 length: 11 residues. Germline V gene lookup returns CDR1 SGHNT and CDR2 YYREEE (reference sequence). CDR3 sequence reads: CASMVGNEQFF. The CDR3 coding sequence is TGTGCCAGCATGGTAGGGAATGAGCAGTTCTTC.

On this clonotype: It may be a read error: a sequence one base away is much more abundant. The rearrangement links TRBV28 to TRBJ1-2; D is ambiguous. Germline V gene sequence: CDR1 MDHEN, CDR2 SYDVKM. The CDR3 length is 15 residues. Trimming shortened V by 6 bases and J by 3 bases, and 17 bases separated the two germline ends. The CDR3 nucleotides are TGTGCCAGCAGCCAACAGCTATATACAGACTATGGCTACACCTTC. It encodes CASSQQLYTDYGYTF.

This clonotype showed up just a few times. The chain employs TRBV5-6 and TRBJ2-2; a weak D match, TRBD2 (6 bases). Trimming took 4 bases from V and 5 from J, leaving 21 bases between them. Germline CDR1 is SGHDT and CDR2 is YYEEEE. The CDR3 has 17 amino acids. DNA for the CDR3: TGTGCCAGCAGCCCGGTGGGAGGTAGAGTTGGTACCGGGGAGCTGTTTTTT. This translates into CASSPVGGRVGTGELFF.

This clonotype came up many times. The chain links TRBV12-5 to TRBJ1-1, with 7 bases matching TRBD1. CDR3 length: 14 residues. Germline V gives CDR1 LGHNT, CDR2 FRNRAP. Losses at the gene ends were 7 bases for V and 4 bases for J; bases not matched to a gene: 9. This chain's CDR3 is CASASGTASTEAFF. CDR3 nucleotide sequence: TGTGCTAGTGCCTCCGGGACAGCGAGCACTGAAGCTTTCTTT.

This clonotype has a handful of counts. This chain connects TRBV14 to TRBJ2-7; 7 positions agree with TRBD2. CDR1 and CDR2 (germline): SGHDN, FVKESK. The ends lost 2 bases at V and 0 bases at J; junction bases unmatched: 4. The CDR3 spans 15 residues. The CDR3 spells CASSQSGASSYEQYF. The DNA for the CDR3 is TGTGCCAGCAGCCAAAGCGGGGCAAGCTCCTACGAGCAGTACTTC.

This clonotype was counted between two and nine times. This chain joins TRBV7-3 and TRBJ2-6; D remains ambiguous. CDR1 is SGHTA and CDR2 is FQGTGA in the germline V gene. This CDR3 contains 13 residues. Trimming took off 8 bases at V and 0 bases at J, with 5 bases between the two ends. The CDR3 DNA reads TGTGCCAGCGCATCCTCTGGGGCCAACGTCCTGACTTTC. Encoded protein: CASASSGANVLTF.

Turning to this clonotype: A much larger clone differs by one base, so this may be a read error. This chain joins TRBV2 and TRBJ2-7, with no clear D. The CDR3 consists of 14 residues. Germline values: CDR1 SNHLY, CDR2 FYNNEI. CDR3: CTSSEGVMQNEQYF. The CDR3 DNA reads TGTACCAGCAGTGAAGGTGTTATGCAAAACGAGCAGTACTTC.

This clonotype was recorded at least ten times. The chain recombines TRBV6-1 with TRBJ1-2; D is undetermined. V was clipped by 2 bases and J by 3 bases, with 10 bases between them. The CDR3 is 14 residues long. Germline-derived CDR1 and CDR2 are MNHNS and SASEGT. CDR3 sequence reads: CASSEHSLDYGYTF. CDR3 DNA: TGTGCCAGCAGTGAACACAGCCTGGACTATGGCTACACCTTC.

This clonotype was recorded at least ten times. The V and J genes are TRBV30 and TRBJ1-1, with D possibly TRBD1 on 5 matching bases. The V gene lost 5 bases and the J gene lost 7 bases, with 17 bases spanning the gap. Germline-derived CDR1 and CDR2 are GTSNPN and SVGIG (reference sequence). This CDR3 comprises 13 residues. CDR3 protein: CAWGSGAANEAFF. CDR3 nucleotides: TGTGCCTGGGGGTCCGGGGCGGCGAATGAAGCTTTCTTT.

A word on this clonotype: One end of the junction varies from germline; a read error may be responsible. This chain links TRBV28 with TRBJ2-7; 13 bases map to TRBD2. Per germline, CDR1 MDHEN and CDR2 SYDVKM. This CDR3 is built from 15 residues. DNA of the CDR3: TGTACCAGCAGTTTAGGGACTAGCGGGATCGACGGGCAGTACTTC. This sequence encodes CTSSLGTSGIDGQYF.

In this sample, this clonotype turned up many times. The V and J genes are TRBV29-1 and TRBJ2-5; 12 bases are a match to TRBD2. The CDR3 is 20 amino acids. Germline CDR1 reads SQVTM; CDR2 reads ANQGSEA. V lost 5 bases, J lost 2 bases, and 21 bases stayed unmatched. CDR3 sequence reads: CSVKTASRTSGIYGQETQYF. In DNA form, the CDR3 reads TGCAGCGTTAAGACCGCAAGCCGGACTAGCGGGATTTATGGACAAGAGACCCAGTACTTC.

The chain uses TRBV19 and TRBJ1-1, with D perhaps matching TRBD1 (5 bases). This CDR3 region has 13 residues. Germline assignment: CDR1 LNHDA and CDR2 SQIVND (reference sequence). The V and J ends lost 6 bases and 5 bases respectively, with 13 bases between them. The chain's CDR3 is CASRTDRWTEAFF. DNA of the CDR3: TGTGCCAGTAGGACAGACAGATGGACTGAAGCTTTCTTT. Full variable domain (outside the CDR3, taken from reference TRBV19 and TRBJ1-1): DGGITQSPKYLFRKEGQNVTLSCEQNLNHDAMYWYRQDPGQGLRLIYYSQIVNDFQKGDIAEGYSVSREKKESFPLTVTSAQKNPTAFYLCASRTDRWTEAFFGQGTRLTVV.

This clonotype was seen a few times. The chain's CDR3 is CASRSAGTGSQNYGYTF. In DNA, the CDR3 is TGTGCCAGCAGATCAGCCGGGACAGGGAGCCAGAACTATGGCTACACCTTC. The gene calls are TRBV6-1 and TRBJ1-2; 9 nucleotides agree with TRBD1. Trimming removed 6 bases from V and 2 bases from J; junction bases left unmatched: 13. Per germline, CDR1 MNHNS and CDR2 SASEGT. This CDR3 contains 17 residues.

This clonotype was seen only a few times. The V and J genes are TRBV7-9 and TRBJ2-1; D possibly corresponds to TRBD1 (6 bases). The germline gives CDR1 SEHNR, CDR2 FQNEAQ (reference sequence). Trimming shortened V by 1 base and J by 2 bases, and 30 bases separated the two germline ends. The CDR3 extends over 22 amino acids. CDR3 nucleotide sequence: TGTGCCAGCAGCTTAGGGAGTTTGCGGCAGGGGAAGCCCTCACAAACCTACAATGAGCAGTTCTTC. Encoded protein: CASSLGSLRQGKPSQTYNEQFF.

This clonotype was seen ten or more times. This rearrangement joins TRBV28 to TRBJ2-4; 11 bases fit TRBD2. The CDR3 length is 15 residues. Germline CDR1 reads MDHEN; CDR2 reads SYDVKM. The V segment lost 6 bases and the J segment 7 bases; nucleotides outside the gene matches: 8. The CDR3 nucleotides are TGTGCCAGCAGCCTTAGCGGGAGGGGGGGCAACATTCAGTACTTC. This encodes CASSLSGRGGNIQYF. Together with reference TRBV28 and TRBJ2-4, the CDR3 gives the full variable domain: DVKVTQSSRYLVKRTGEKVFLECVQDMDHENMFWYRQDPGLGLRLIYFSYDVKMKEKGDIPEGYSVSREKKERFSLILESASTNQTSMYLCASSLSGRGGNIQYFGAGTRLSVL.